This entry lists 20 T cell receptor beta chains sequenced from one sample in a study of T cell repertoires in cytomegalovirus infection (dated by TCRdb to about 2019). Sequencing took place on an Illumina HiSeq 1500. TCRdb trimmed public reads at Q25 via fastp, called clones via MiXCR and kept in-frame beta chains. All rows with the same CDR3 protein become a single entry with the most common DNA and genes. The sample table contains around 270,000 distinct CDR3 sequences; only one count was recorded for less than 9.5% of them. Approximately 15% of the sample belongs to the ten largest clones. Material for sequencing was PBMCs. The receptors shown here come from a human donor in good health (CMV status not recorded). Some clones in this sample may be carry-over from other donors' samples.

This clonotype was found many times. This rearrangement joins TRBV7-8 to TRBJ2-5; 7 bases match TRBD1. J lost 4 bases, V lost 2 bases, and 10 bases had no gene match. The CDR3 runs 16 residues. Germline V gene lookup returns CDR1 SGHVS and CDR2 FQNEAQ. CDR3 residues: CASSLRARGRVETQYF. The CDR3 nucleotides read TGTGCCAGCAGCTTAAGGGCTAGGGGGCGTGTAGAGACCCAGTACTTC.

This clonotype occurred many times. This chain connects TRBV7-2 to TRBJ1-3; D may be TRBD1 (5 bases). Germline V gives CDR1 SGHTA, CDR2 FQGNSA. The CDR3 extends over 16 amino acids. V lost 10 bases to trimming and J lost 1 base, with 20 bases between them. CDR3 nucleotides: TGTGCCACCGCGAAGGGGATGATGGGGTCTGGAAACACCATATATTTT. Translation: CATAKGMMGSGNTIYF.

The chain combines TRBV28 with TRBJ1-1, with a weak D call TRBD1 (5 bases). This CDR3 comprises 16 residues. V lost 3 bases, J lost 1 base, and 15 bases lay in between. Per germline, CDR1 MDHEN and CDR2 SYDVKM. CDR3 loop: CASSLGQGPRNTEAFF. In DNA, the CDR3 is TGTGCCAGCAGTTTGGGGCAGGGACCGAGGAACACTGAAGCTTTCTTT.

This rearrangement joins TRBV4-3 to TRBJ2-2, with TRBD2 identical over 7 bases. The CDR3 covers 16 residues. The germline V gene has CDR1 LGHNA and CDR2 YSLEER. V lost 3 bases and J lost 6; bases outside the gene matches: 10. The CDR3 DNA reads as TGCGCCAGCAGCCAGCACCGACTAGCCAGTGCCGGGGAGCTGTTTTTT. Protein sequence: CASSQHRLASAGELFF.

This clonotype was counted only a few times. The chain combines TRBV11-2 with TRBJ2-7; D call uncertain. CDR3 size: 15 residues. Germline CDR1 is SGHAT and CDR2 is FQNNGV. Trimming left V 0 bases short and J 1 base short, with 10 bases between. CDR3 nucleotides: TGTGCCAGCAGCTTAGACCCTACCCTATCCTACGAGCAGTACTTC. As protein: CASSLDPTLSYEQYF.

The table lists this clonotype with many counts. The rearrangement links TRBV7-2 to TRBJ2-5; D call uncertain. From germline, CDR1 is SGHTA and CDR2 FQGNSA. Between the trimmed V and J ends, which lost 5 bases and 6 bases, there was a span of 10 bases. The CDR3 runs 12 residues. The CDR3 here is CASSPVGKTQYF. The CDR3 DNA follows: TGTGCCAGCAGCCCTGTGGGAAAGACCCAGTACTTC.

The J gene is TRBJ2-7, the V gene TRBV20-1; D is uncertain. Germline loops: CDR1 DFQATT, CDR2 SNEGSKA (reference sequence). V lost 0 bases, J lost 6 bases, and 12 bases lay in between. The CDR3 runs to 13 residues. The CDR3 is CSARDRAAGEQYF. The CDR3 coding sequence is TGCAGTGCTAGAGATCGGGCAGCCGGCGAGCAGTACTTC.

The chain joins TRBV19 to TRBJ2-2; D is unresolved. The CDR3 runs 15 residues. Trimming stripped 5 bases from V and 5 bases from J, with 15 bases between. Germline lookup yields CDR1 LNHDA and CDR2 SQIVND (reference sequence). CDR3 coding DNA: TGTGCCAGTAGTGCCTGGACCTACGGGACCGGGGAGCTGTTTTTT. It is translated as CASSAWTYGTGELFF.

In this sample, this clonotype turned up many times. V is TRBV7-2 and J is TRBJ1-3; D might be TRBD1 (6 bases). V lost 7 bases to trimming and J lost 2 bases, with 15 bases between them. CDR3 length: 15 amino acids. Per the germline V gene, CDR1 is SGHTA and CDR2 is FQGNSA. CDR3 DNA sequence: TGTGCCAGCACCGAAGGTCCAGGGGCTGGAAACACCATATATTTT. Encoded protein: CASTEGPGAGNTIYF. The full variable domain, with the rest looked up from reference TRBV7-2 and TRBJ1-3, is GAGVSQSPSNKVTEKGKDVELRCDPISGHTALYWYRQSLGQGLEFLIYFQGNSAPDKSGLPSDRFSAERTGGSVSTLTIQRTQQEDSAVYLCASTEGPGAGNTIYFGEGSWLTVV.

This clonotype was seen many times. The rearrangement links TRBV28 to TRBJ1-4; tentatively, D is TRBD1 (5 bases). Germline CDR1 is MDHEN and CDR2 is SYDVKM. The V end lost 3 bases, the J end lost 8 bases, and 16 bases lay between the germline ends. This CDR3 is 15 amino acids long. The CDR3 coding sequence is TGTGCCAGCAGTTTGGAGGGGTCAGCTCGGGAAAAACTGTTTTTT. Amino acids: CASSLEGSAREKLFF.

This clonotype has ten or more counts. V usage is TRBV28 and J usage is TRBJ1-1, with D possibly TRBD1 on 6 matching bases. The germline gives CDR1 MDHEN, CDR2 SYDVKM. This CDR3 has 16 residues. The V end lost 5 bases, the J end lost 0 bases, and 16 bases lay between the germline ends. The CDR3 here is CASSNPSGQMNTEAFF. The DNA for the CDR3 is TGTGCCAGCAGTAACCCCTCCGGACAGATGAACACTGAAGCTTTCTTT.

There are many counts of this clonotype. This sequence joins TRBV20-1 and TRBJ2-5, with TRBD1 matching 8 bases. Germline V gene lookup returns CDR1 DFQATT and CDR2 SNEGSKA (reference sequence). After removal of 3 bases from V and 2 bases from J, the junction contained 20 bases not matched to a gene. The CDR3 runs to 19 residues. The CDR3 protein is CSASLSFFSGQGSQETQYF. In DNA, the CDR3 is TGCAGTGCTAGTCTCTCTTTCTTCTCCGGACAGGGCTCTCAAGAGACCCAGTACTTC.

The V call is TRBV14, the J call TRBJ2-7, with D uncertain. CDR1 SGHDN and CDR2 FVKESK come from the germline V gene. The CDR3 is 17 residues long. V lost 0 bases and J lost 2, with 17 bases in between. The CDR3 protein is CASSQDVRSRGPYEQYF. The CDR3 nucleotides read TGTGCCAGCAGCCAAGATGTTCGCTCCCGCGGCCCCTACGAGCAGTACTTC.

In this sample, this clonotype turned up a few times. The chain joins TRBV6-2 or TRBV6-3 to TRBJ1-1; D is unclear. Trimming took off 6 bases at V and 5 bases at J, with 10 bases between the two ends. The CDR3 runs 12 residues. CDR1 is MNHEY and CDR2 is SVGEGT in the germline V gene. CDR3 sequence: CASSDLRTEAFF. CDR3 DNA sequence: TGTGCCAGCAGCGACCTGAGGACTGAAGCTTTCTTT.

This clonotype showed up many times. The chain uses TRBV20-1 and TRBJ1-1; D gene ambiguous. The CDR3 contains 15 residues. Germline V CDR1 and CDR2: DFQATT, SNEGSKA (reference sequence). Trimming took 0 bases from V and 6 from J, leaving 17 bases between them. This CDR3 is CSARDLLVGRAEAFF. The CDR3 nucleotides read TGCAGTGCTAGAGATCTCTTGGTTGGGCGCGCTGAAGCTTTCTTT.

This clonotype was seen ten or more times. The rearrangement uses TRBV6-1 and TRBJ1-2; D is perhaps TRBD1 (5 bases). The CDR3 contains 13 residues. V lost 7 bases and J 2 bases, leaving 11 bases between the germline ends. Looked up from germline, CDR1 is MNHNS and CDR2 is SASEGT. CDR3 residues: CASTDSQNYGYTF. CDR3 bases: TGTGCCAGCACCGACAGTCAAAACTATGGCTACACCTTC.

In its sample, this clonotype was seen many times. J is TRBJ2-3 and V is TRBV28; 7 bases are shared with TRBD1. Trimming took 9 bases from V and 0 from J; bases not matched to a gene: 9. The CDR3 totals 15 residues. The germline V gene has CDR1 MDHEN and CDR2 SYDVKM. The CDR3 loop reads CARSNGQASTDTQYF. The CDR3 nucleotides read TGTGCCAGATCGAACGGACAGGCTAGCACAGATACGCAGTATTTT.

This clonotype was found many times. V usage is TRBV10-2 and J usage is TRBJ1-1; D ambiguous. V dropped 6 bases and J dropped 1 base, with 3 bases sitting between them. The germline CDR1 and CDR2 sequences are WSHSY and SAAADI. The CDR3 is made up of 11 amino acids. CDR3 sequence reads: CASRENTEAFF. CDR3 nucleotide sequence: TGCGCCAGCAGAGAGAACACTGAAGCTTTCTTT.

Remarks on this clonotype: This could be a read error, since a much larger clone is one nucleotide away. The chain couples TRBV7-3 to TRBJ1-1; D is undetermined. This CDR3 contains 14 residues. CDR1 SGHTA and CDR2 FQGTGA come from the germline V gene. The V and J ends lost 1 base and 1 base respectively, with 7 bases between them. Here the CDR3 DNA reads TGTGCCAGCAGCTTAATGGGGAGGAACACTGAAGCTTTCTTT. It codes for CASSLMGRNTEAFF.

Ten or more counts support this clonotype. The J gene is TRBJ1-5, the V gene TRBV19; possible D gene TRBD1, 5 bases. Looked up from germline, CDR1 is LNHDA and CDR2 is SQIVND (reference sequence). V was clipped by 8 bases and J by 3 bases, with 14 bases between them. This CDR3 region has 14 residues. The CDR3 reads CASGRVGTNQPQHF. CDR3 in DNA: TGTGCCAGTGGAAGAGTGGGGACCAATCAGCCCCAGCATTTT.